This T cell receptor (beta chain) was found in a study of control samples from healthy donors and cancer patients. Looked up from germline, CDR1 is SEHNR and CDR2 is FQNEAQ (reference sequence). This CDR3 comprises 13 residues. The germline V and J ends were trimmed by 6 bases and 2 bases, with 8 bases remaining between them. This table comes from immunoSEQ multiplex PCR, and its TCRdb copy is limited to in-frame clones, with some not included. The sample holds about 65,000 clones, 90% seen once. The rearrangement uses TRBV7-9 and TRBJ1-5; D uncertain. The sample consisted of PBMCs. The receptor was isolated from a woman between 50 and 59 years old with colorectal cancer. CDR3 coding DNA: TGTGCCAGCAGTGGAGGAGGCAATCAGCCCCAGCATTTT. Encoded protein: CASSGGGNQPQHF.